This T cell receptor beta chain was recovered during a study of blood T cell repertoires in COVID-19. On the study more broadly: COVID-19 samples, acute and convalescent, were from the United States, Italy and Spain. T cells, B-cell-depleted T cells, or PBMCs supplied cDNA or gDNA.

The V gene's germline CDR1 is SGHDT and CDR2 YYEEEE. Trimming shortened V by 4 bases and J by 4 bases, and 17 bases separated the two germline ends. The CDR3 runs 15 residues. Source study methods: Reference gene primer amplification gave estimated nucleated cell counts. Profiling relied on immunoSEQ multiplex PCR, and the TCRdb table lists in-frame clones only, not all of them. That table gives V, J and clone size, and the DNA gave D and trimming. The sample carries under 120,000 clones, approximately 81% recorded once. This clone showed up just once. J is TRBJ1-2 and V is TRBV5-6, with D perhaps matching TRBD1 (6 bases). This TCR was sampled from a human donor in a cohort sampled during active COVID-19. Sequenced input: peripheral blood. This chain's CDR3 is CASSPGGGSFYGYTF. The CDR3 DNA sequence: TGTGCCAGCAGCCCGGGGGGGGGCTCCTTCTATGGCTACACCTTC.